This T cell receptor (beta chain) stems from a study of OX40 agonist ivuxolimab in advanced cancers. With regard to this clone: Antigen unknown.

Notes on the study in general: A proportion of nonresponders additionally exhibited low normalized T-cell clonal expansion. At 0.1-3.0 mg/kg, partial responders had clonal expansion among the lowest observed.

The assay was immunoSEQ multiplex PCR, and TCRdb's table has in-frame clones only and misses some. The sample holds 30,000 to 40,000 clones; 80% to 90% are singletons and the top ten take 15% to 20%. The sequencing here drew on CD4+ or CD8+ T cells sorted from blood, taken in a trial of the OX40 agonist ivuxolimab. The receptor was derived from an adult with an advanced solid tumor such as melanoma, head and neck, liver or kidney cancer.

The CDR3 is CASSVEGVGEKLFF. CDR3 DNA sequence: TGTGCCAGCAGCGTAGAGGGAGTGGGCGAAAAACTGTTTTTT. The chain links TRBV9 to TRBJ1-4; no clear D. Trimming removed 0 bases from V and 8 bases from J, with 11 bases in between. The CDR3 is 14 residues long. Per germline, CDR1 SGDLS and CDR2 YYNGEE.